Sequencing of this T cell receptor (beta chain) was carried out in a study of blood T cell repertoires in COVID-19. Study at large: T cells, B-cell-depleted T cells, or PBMCs supplied cDNA or gDNA.

Germline loops: CDR1 KGHSH, CDR2 LQKENI. The CDR3 has 18 amino acids. V was pared by 1 base and J by 3 bases, with 12 bases of the junction left unmatched. Enrollment of patients from Seattle took place during active infection, with longitudinal follow-up. Original data processing: Amplification from reference gene primers served as the basis for estimated nucleated cell counts. Assay used: immunoSEQ multiplex PCR; TCRdb lists only in-frame clones, some missing. V, J and clone size are those of that table, while D and trimming were read from the DNA. The sample contains about 250,000 clones, more than 70% of which appear only once.

The source is a woman aged 25-40 years with COVID-19, enrolled during active disease. Input material: peripheral blood. This chain joins TRBV18 and TRBJ2-1, with 7 bases aligning to TRBD1. CDR3 protein: CASSPLTPTGKNYNEQFF. Written as DNA, the CDR3 is TGTGCCAGCTCACCACTCACCCCGACAGGGAAAAACTACAATGAGCAGTTCTTC.